The source of this TCR beta chain is a study of T cells in Graves' hyperthyroidism and ophthalmopathy. RNA transcripts were the template for amplifying TCR beta CDR3 regions. The TCR CDR3 first-round RT-PCR relied on the HTBI primer set. TCRdb re-analysed the multiplex PCR reads in MiXCR, keeping a single row per CDR3 protein. This sample has hundreds of thousands of distinct CDR3 sequences, with about 18% found just once. If no ophthalmopathy progression occurred within 18 months, Graves' hyperthyroidism was stable. Aged 18 to 65, the patients had hyperthyroidism that was newly diagnosed and had lasted under 2 months. Diagnosis rested on symptoms, serum thyroxine and TRAb, thyroid ultrasound, and orbital computed tomography. This clonotype was detected ten times or more. The TCR originated in a woman aged 18-29 years with Graves' hyperthyroidism. Sequencing was performed on blood.

Written as DNA, the CDR3 is TGTGCCAGCAGCCAAGACAGGGGGCGATTTTGGGAGACCCAGTACTTC. Encoded protein: CASSQDRGRFWETQYF. V gene TRBV3-1 combines with J gene TRBJ2-5; 8 bases are a match to TRBD1. The germline CDR1 and CDR2 sequences are LGHDT and YNNKEL (reference sequence). This CDR3 comprises 16 residues. Germline trimming cut 0 bases from V and 5 bases from J; bases unmatched to any gene: 8.